Listed here are 17 T cell receptor beta chains from one sample, sequenced in a study of human T cells and chemical hapten exposure. Each CDR3 protein gets one entry after TCRdb re-called the RACE reads with MiXCR. The sample lists 35,000 to 45,000 distinct CDR3 sequences, 9.5% to 15% seen once, with 4.5% to 6% in the top ten. Time point: pre-sensitization, week 0. Treatment meaning: therapeutic diphenylcyclopropenone sensitization with weekly scalp DPC. Sequences were derived from whole blood, sampled in connection with sensitization to the hapten diphenylcyclopropenone (DPC). Receptors originate from a woman aged 25-40 years with alopecia areata. Some clones in this sample may be carry-over from other donors' samples.

The chain has TRBV12-3 or TRBV12-4 and TRBJ2-7, with TRBD2 matching over 10 bases. V was clipped by 3 bases and J by 6 bases; unmatched bases: 8. The CDR3 covers 15 residues. The CDR3: CASSFPASGRPEQYF. The CDR3 DNA reads as TGTGCCAGCAGTTTTCCGGCTAGCGGGAGACCCGAGCAGTACTTC.

This clonotype was observed many times. The chain combines TRBV27 with TRBJ1-5, with D perhaps TRBD1 (5 bases). The V gene's germline CDR1 is MNHEY and CDR2 SMNVEV (reference sequence). The CDR3 totals 12 residues. Trimming pared 6 bases from V and 4 bases from J, leaving 7 bases between. The CDR3 loop is CASRQENQPQHF. In DNA, the CDR3 is TGTGCCAGCAGACAGGAAAATCAGCCCCAGCATTTT.

This clonotype was found once. One base away lies a much larger clone, so this may be a sequencing read error. The chain is built from TRBV28 and TRBJ2-7, with D perhaps matching TRBD1 or TRBD2 (5 bases each). The CDR3 contains 15 residues. V lost 3 bases to trimming and J lost 0 bases, with 12 bases between them. Germline CDR1 and CDR2: MDHEN and SYDVKM. CDR3 loop: CASSLTGRLSYEQYF. The CDR3 nucleotides are TGTGCCAGCAGTTTGACGGGACGGCTCTCCTACGAGCAGTACTTC. The entire variable domain, with the rest obtained from reference TRBV28 and TRBJ2-7, is as follows: DVKVTQSSRYLVKRTGEKVFLECVQDMDHENMFWYRQDPGLGLRLIYFSYDVKMKEKGDIPEGYSVSREKKERFSLILESASTNQTSMYLCASSLTGRLSYEQYFGPGTRLTVT.

V gene TRBV4-1 combines with J gene TRBJ2-2, with D uncertain. The CDR3 covers 16 residues. The V gene's germline CDR1 is MGHRA and CDR2 YSYEKL. V was shortened by 4 bases and J by 0 bases, with 12 bases between the two germline ends. CDR3 bases: TGCGCCAGCAGCCGGCAGGCGGTCGCGAACACCGGGGAGCTGTTTTTT. This codes for CASSRQAVANTGELFF.

The table lists this clonotype with a few counts. The V call is TRBV28, the J call TRBJ2-7; D remains unclear. Trimming took off 2 bases at V and 5 bases at J, with 4 bases between the two ends. The germline V gene encodes CDR1 MDHEN and CDR2 SYDVKM. The CDR3 totals 11 residues. CDR3 DNA sequence: TGTGCCAGCAGTTTAACCCACGAGCAGTACTTC. Protein sequence: CASSLTHEQYF.

The V gene is TRBV7-9, the J gene TRBJ2-5; TRBD1 matches at 7 bases. The CDR3 is made up of 15 amino acids. V lost 4 bases, J lost 4 bases, and 9 bases stayed unmatched. Germline assignment: CDR1 SEHNR and CDR2 FQNEAQ (reference sequence). Here the CDR3 reads CASSSTGQVGETQYF. Here the CDR3 DNA reads TGTGCCAGCAGCTCCACTGGACAGGTGGGAGAGACCCAGTACTTC.

Only a few counts were recorded for this clonotype. This sequence joins TRBV7-9 and TRBJ1-6, with D unclear. This CDR3 region has 14 residues. V lost 2 bases to trimming and J lost 7 bases, with 9 bases between them. Germline V gene lookup returns CDR1 SEHNR and CDR2 FQNEAQ (reference sequence). The CDR3 here is CASSLMHGNSPLHF. The CDR3, as DNA: TGTGCCAGCAGCTTAATGCATGGAAATTCACCCCTCCACTTT.

The rearrangement links TRBV4-3 to TRBJ2-7; D not resolved. V gave up 3 bases and J gave up 1 base, with 16 bases separating them. Germline CDR1 is LGHNA and CDR2 is YSLEER. The CDR3 length is 16 residues. The CDR3: CASSQWVLGSSYEQYF. The CDR3 nucleotides are TGCGCCAGCAGCCAGTGGGTACTTGGCAGTTCCTACGAGCAGTACTTC.

This clonotype was seen at least ten times. This rearrangement joins TRBV28 to TRBJ2-7; 8 bases fit TRBD2. CDR3 size: 16 residues. Germline V CDR1 and CDR2: MDHEN, SYDVKM. The J segment lost 6 bases and the V segment lost 4 bases, leaving 14 bases of the junction unmatched. CDR3 nucleotides: TGTGCCAGCAGTTCCGTAACTAGCGGTCGTCTAAGCGAGCAGTACTTC. Amino acid sequence: CASSSVTSGRLSEQYF.

This sequence joins TRBV6-6 and TRBJ2-7; D gene ambiguous. The germline CDR1 and CDR2 sequences are MNHNY and SVGAGI (reference sequence). The CDR3 covers 14 residues. V was pared by 7 bases and J by 2 bases, with 15 bases between. The CDR3 sequence is CASTLHSSTYEQYF. For the CDR3, the DNA is TGTGCCAGCACCCTACACAGTTCCACCTACGAGCAGTACTTC.

The J gene is TRBJ2-5, the V gene TRBV20-1, with 7 positions matching TRBD1. Germline trimming cut 3 bases from V and 4 bases from J; bases unmatched to any gene: 11. CDR1 and CDR2 (germline): DFQATT, SNEGSKA (reference sequence). This CDR3 contains 15 residues. The CDR3, as DNA: TGCAGTGCTAGGGACCCGACAGGGTCGGGAGAGACCCAGTACTTC. As protein: CSARDPTGSGETQYF.

The rearrangement joins TRBV27 to TRBJ2-7; D possibly corresponds to TRBD1 (5 bases). Germline V gene sequence: CDR1 MNHEY, CDR2 SMNVEV (reference sequence). The CDR3 has 14 amino acids. Trimming removed 5 bases at V and 1 base at J, with 12 bases between. CDR3 sequence reads: CASSRTAGSYEQYF. CDR3 coding DNA: TGTGCCAGCAGTCGGACCGCAGGGTCCTACGAGCAGTACTTC.

This clonotype appeared many times. V is TRBV18 and J is TRBJ1-1; D gene ambiguous. Trimming cost V 2 bases and J 1 base, with 8 bases left between them. This CDR3 contains 14 residues. Per the germline V gene, CDR1 is KGHSH and CDR2 is LQKENI. This chain's CDR3 is CASSPSRTNTEAFF. The CDR3 bases are TGTGCCAGCTCACCATCACGAACGAACACTGAAGCTTTCTTT. The whole variable domain, remainder taken from reference TRBV18 and TRBJ1-1, is NAGVMQNPRHLVRRRGQEARLRCSPMKGHSHVYWYRQLPEEGLKFMVYLQKENIIDESGMPKERFSAEFPKEGPSILRIQQVVRGDSAAYFCASSPSRTNTEAFFGQGTRLTVV.

This clonotype appeared a few times. This chain joins TRBV28 and TRBJ1-1; D might be TRBD1 (5 bases). Germline CDR1 MDHEN, CDR2 SYDVKM. Trimming pared 1 base from V and 6 bases from J, leaving 15 bases between. The CDR3 has 15 amino acids. The CDR3 bases are TGTGCCAGCAGTTTATCACCAGGGACGTGGGCTGAAGCTTTCTTT. The encoded protein is CASSLSPGTWAEAFF.

As regards this clonotype: One end of the junction does not line up with germline, which may come from a read error. The chain is built from TRBV24-1 and TRBJ1-5; D ambiguous. The germline CDR1 and CDR2 sequences are KGHDR and SFDVKD. This CDR3 is 14 amino acids long. The CDR3 DNA reads TGTGCCACAAGTGGGTCGGGCCTTGATCAGCCCCAGCATTTT. It yields the protein CATSGSGLDQPQHF.

This clonotype has ten or more counts. This sequence joins TRBV7-6 and TRBJ2-7, with 10 bases fitting TRBD1. The CDR3 runs 16 residues. The V gene end was trimmed by 0 bases and the J gene end by 2 bases; junction bases not matched to a gene: 4. CDR1 is SGHVS, CDR2 FNYEAQ, per germline. Here the CDR3 DNA reads TGTGCCAGCAGCTTAGCTTCCGGGACAGGGGCCTACGAGCAGTACTTC. The encoded protein is CASSLASGTGAYEQYF. The variable domain in full, completed from reference TRBV7-6 and TRBJ2-7, reads GAGVSQSPRYKVTKRGQDVALRCDPISGHVSLYWYRQALGQGPEFLTYFNYEAQQDKSGLPNDRFSAERPEGSISTLTIQRTEQRDSAMYRCASSLASGTGAYEQYFGPGTRLTVT.

This clonotype came up many times. The V gene is TRBV18, the J gene TRBJ1-1, with TRBD1 as a possible D gene (5 bases). This CDR3 region has 12 residues. V was clipped by 6 bases and J by 10 bases, with 15 bases between them. Germline V gives CDR1 KGHSH, CDR2 LQKENI. CDR3 nucleotide sequence: TGTGCCAGCTCCCCCGGGGGGGGAAGAGCTTTCTTT. Protein: CASSPGGGRAFF.